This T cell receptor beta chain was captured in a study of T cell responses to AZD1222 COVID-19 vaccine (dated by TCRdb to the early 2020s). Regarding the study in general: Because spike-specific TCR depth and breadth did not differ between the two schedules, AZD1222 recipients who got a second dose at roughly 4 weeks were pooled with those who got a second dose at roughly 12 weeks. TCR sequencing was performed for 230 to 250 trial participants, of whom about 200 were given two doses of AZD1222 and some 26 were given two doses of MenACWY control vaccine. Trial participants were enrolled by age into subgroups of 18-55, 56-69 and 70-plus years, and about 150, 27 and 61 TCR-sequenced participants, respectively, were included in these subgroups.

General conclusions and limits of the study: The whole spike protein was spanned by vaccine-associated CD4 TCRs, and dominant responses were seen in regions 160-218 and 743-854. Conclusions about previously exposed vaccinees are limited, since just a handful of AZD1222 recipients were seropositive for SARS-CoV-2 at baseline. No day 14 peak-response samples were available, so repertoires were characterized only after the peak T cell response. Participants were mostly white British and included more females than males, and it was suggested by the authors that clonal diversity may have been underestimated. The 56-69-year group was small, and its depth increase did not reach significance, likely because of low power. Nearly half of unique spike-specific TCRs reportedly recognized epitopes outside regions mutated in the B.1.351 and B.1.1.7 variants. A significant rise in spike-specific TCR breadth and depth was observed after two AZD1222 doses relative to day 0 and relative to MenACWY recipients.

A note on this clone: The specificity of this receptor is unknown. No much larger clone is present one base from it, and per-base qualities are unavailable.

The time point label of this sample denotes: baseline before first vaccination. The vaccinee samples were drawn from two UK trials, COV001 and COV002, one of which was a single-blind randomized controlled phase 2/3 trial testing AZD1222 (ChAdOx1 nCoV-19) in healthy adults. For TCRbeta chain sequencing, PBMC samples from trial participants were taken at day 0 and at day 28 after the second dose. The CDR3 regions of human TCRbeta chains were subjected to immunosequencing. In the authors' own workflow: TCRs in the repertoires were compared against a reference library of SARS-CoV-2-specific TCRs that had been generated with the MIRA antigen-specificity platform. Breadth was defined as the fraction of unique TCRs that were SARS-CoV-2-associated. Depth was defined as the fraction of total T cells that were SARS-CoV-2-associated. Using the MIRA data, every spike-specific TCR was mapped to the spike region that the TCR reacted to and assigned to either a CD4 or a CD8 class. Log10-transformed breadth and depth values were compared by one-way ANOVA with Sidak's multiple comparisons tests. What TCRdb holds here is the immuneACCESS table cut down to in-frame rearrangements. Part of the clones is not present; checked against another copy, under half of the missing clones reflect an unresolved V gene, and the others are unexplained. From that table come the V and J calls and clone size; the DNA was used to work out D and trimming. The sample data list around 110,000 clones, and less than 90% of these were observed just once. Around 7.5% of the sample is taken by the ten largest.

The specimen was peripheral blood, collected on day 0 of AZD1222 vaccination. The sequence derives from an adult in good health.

The DNA reads TGTGCCAGCAGCCAAGAATTAGCCAAAAACATTCAGTACTTC. Protein translation: CASSQELAKNIQYF. The V and J segments used are TRBV3-1 (or the pseudogene TRBV3-2) and TRBJ2-4, with the identity of the D gene unclear. V drops 0 bases and J drops 0 bases, leaving 3 bases in between. CDR1 LGHDT and CDR2 YNNKEL were looked up in the germline V gene (reference sequence). The CDR3 contains 14 residues, cysteine and phenylalanine counted. The sequence is cut down to CDR3 DNA, 42 bases in frame from base 1.